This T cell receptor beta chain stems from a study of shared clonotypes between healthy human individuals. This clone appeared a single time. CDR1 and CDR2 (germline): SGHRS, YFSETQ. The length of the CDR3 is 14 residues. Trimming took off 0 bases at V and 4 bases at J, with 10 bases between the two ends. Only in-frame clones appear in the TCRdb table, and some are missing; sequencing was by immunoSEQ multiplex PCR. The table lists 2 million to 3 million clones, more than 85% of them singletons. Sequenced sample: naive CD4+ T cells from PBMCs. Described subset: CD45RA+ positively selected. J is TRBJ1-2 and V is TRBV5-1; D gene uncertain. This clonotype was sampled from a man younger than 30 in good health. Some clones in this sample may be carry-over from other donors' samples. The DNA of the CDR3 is TGCGCCAGCAGCTTGGCCAGCGCGAGCTATGGCTACACCTTC. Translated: CASSLASASYGYTF.